This entry features one T cell receptor beta chain sequence. What it recognizes is unknown. Germline CDR1 and CDR2: MNHEY and SVGAGI. Trimming stripped 11 bases from V and 3 bases from J, with 21 bases between. This CDR3 is built from 15 residues. The data originate from a study of T cell repertoires in cytomegalovirus infection. Study in general: Both a matching HLA type and CMV infection were indicated by public TCR beta signatures. Study-level points and caveats: In two of eight donors, the top clonotype was HLA-C-restricted CMV-specific.

Via MiXCR, TCRdb re-called the reads, giving one row per CDR3 protein. The sample lists 310,000 or so distinct CDR3 sequences, approximately 10% seen once, with 2% to 3% in the top ten. Sequencing was done on a sample of PBMCs. This receptor was obtained from a human donor in good health (CMV status not recorded). Some clones in this sample may be carry-over from other donors' samples. J is TRBJ2-3 and V is TRBV6-5, with D perhaps TRBD1 or TRBD2 (5 bases each). This CDR3 is CAAAEGNGATDTQYF. The DNA of the CDR3 is TGTGCCGCCGCCGAGGGAAATGGGGCGACAGATACGCAGTATTTT.